This TCR beta chain was captured in a study of T cell repertoires in cytomegalovirus infection. The germline V and J ends were trimmed by 5 bases and 0 bases, with 15 bases remaining between them. The germline V gene encodes CDR1 SGHTA and CDR2 FQGNSA. CDR3 length equals 16 residues. MiXCR, run by TCRdb on the reads, gives a single entry per CDR3 protein. The sample yields roughly 80,000 distinct CDR3 sequences, roughly 40% seen once. Comments on this clonotype: The antigen is not known.

The rearrangement links TRBV7-2 to TRBJ2-3, with unresolved D. The source of this sequence is a human donor in good health (CMV status not recorded). Some clones in this sample may be carry-over from other donors' samples. The sample consisted of CD8+ T cells from cultured PBMCs, taken from culture after CMV antigen stimulation. CDR3: CASSRAGVASTDTQYF. The CDR3 region has the DNA TGTGCCAGCAGCCGAGCCGGAGTCGCTAGCACAGATACGCAGTATTTT.